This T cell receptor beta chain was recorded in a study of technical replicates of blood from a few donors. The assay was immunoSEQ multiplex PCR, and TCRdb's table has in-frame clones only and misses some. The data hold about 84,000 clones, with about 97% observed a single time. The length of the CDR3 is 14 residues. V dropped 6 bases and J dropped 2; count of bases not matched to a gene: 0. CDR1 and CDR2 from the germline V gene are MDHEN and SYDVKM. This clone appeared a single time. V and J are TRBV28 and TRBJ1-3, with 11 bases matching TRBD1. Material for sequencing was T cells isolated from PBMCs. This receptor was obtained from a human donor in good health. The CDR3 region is CASRGQGAGNTIYF. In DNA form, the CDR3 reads TGTGCCAGCAGGGGACAGGGGGCTGGAAACACCATATATTTT.